This T cell receptor (beta chain) was recovered during a study of T cell responses to AZD1222 COVID-19 vaccine. On the study more broadly: Second doses were pooled across both intervals (about 4 or about 12 weeks). Points from the study as a whole: Spike regions recognized by vaccine-associated CD4 TCRs spanned the protein, led by 160-218 and 743-854.

Clones were read by immunoSEQ multiplex PCR, and TCRdb kept only the in-frame ones, dropping some. The data hold under 300,000 clones, with approximately 93% observed a single time. Trimming cost V 6 bases and J 2 bases, with 14 bases left between them. This CDR3 comprises 15 residues. Germline loops: CDR1 SNHLY, CDR2 FYNNEI. In regard to this clone: Antigen specificity is unknown.

This sequence originates from an adult in good health. The V gene is TRBV2, the J gene TRBJ1-5; TRBD1 is a possible D gene (6 bases). This sample comprised peripheral blood, obtained on day 0 of AZD1222 vaccination. The CDR3 DNA is TGTGCCAGCAGGGGTGGACAGACCCGCAATCAGCCCCAGCATTTT. Encoded protein: CASRGGQTRNQPQHF. The whole variable domain, remainder taken from reference TRBV2 and TRBJ1-5, is EPEVTQTPSHQVTQMGQEVILRCVPISNHLYFYWYRQILGQKVEFLVSFYNNEISEKSEIFDDQFSVERPDGSNFTLKIRSTKLEDSAMYFCASRGGQTRNQPQHFGDGTRLSIL.